This T cell receptor beta chain was captured in a study of cytomegalovirus exposure and HLA in healthy donors. Study-wide background: In a later analysis, the roughly 110 validation repertoires were reported to have used the same platform as the 550 to 850 first-cohort repertoires. Study findings and constraints: A few chains linked to CMV were shown in vitro to be specific for CMV antigens. First-cohort TCR clusters tended to co-occur in the roughly 120 validation repertoires, a later analysis found. Cytomegalovirus-associated TCR beta chains were listed, numbering approximately 150.

Repertoires were generated with immunoSEQ multiplex PCR, while TCRdb's copy carries only in-frame clones and drops some. The data show some 170,000 clones, with 80% to 90% seen just once and around 5% held by the top ten. This clone was observed a handful of times. Its antigen remains unidentified. This CDR3 is 17 amino acids long. V gave up 2 bases and J gave up 0 bases, with 14 bases separating them. Germline V lookup: CDR1 SEHNR, CDR2 FQNEAQ (reference sequence). This receptor was identified in a woman aged 30 to 39 in good health and CMV-seronegative. The V call is TRBV7-9, the J call TRBJ2-1, with a possible D match to TRBD1 (6 bases). The material sequenced was PBMCs. The CDR3 region is CASSLSRTASSYNEQFF. The CDR3 nucleotides are TGTGCCAGCAGCTTAAGTCGGACAGCGAGCTCCTACAATGAGCAGTTCTTC. The full variable domain, completed using reference TRBV7-9 and TRBJ2-1, is DTGVSQNPRHKITKRGQNVTFRCDPISEHNRLYWYRQTLGQGPEFLTYFQNEAQLEKSRLLSDRFSAERPKGSFSTLEIQRTEQGDSAMYLCASSLSRTASSYNEQFFGPGTRLTVL.